The clone carrying this T cell receptor beta chain was counted a few times. This specimen belongs to a study of T-cell reconstitution after alpha-beta-depleted transplantation in children. Library preparation (for TCRbeta) was performed with unique molecular identifiers. Via MiXCR, TCRdb re-called the PCR reads, giving one row per CDR3 protein. The data contain approximately 500,000 distinct CDR3 sequences, 25% to 30% of them singletons. With 0 bases clipped from V and 5 bases from J, the junction kept 8 bases outside the gene matches. Germline V gene lookup returns CDR1 SGHDT and CDR2 YYEEEE. This CDR3 contains 16 residues.

This chain joins TRBV5-6 and TRBJ2-5; 9 bases agree with TRBD2. Sequences were derived from PBMCs, sampled before TCRalphabeta/CD19-depleted stem cell transplant. This clonotype was sampled from a boy in the first two years of life with Wiskott-Aldrich syndrome, due to receive a stem cell transplant. DNA for the CDR3: TGTGCCAGCAGCTTGGCCGGGGTAGCGGGAGACGAGACCCAGTACTTC. It codes for CASSLAGVAGDETQYF.